This entry is about one T cell receptor (beta chain). This entry belongs to a study of blood T cell repertoires in COVID-19. Study in general: The United States, Italy and Spain were the sources of the acute and convalescent COVID-19 samples.

Authors' data handling: Quantification of nucleated cells was approximated via reference gene primer amplification. Clones were read by immunoSEQ multiplex PCR, and TCRdb kept only the in-frame ones, dropping some. V and J calls and clone size are those listed in that table; D and trimming were worked out from the DNA. The repertoire holds fewer than 15,000 clones, with 65% to 80% as singletons. CDR1 SEHNR and CDR2 FQNEAQ come from the germline V gene (reference sequence). The CDR3 runs 14 residues. V was cut by 3 bases and J by 1 base, with 9 bases left in between. The V and J genes are TRBV7-9 and TRBJ1-1, with D possibly matching TRBD1 (6 bases). This TCR was sampled from an elderly woman with acute or convalescent COVID-19. The specimen was peripheral blood. The DNA for the CDR3 is TGTGCCAGCAGCTTGATGGGGGCGAACACTGAAGCTTTCTTT. Amino acids: CASSLMGANTEAFF.